Reported below is one T cell receptor (beta chain). Its antigen is currently unknown. Time point: baseline, week 1 (first vaccination visit). Treatment reported: pre-vaccination baseline after standard-of-care therapy. This sample was included in a study of a mutant IDH1 vaccine in newly diagnosed glioma. Findings and limits, study-wide: The occurrence of vaccine-induced immune responses was seen in around 94% of patients. Pseudoprogression seemed unlinked to shifts in top peripheral T cell clonotypes.

Profiling relied on immunoSEQ multiplex PCR, and the TCRdb table lists in-frame clones only, not all of them. The sample gives fewer than 50,000 clones, roughly 78% of which show up once; just over 9% is in the top ten. Material: PBMCs, obtained from a glioma patient treated with radiotherapy, temozolomide or both. This clonotype was sampled from a man between 35 and 55 years old with glioma. Some clones in this sample may be carry-over from other donors' samples.

The chain's CDR3 is CASSLAVLSSGNTIYF. CDR3 nucleotides: TGTGCCAGCAGCTTAGCCGTTCTGAGCTCTGGAAACACCATATATTTT. The chain combines TRBV7-9 with TRBJ1-3; D remains ambiguous. V lost 0 bases and J lost 0, with 9 bases in between. Germline CDR1 reads SEHNR; CDR2 reads FQNEAQ (reference sequence). There are 16 residues in the CDR3.